What follows are 32 T cell receptor beta chains derived from one specimen sequenced in a study of blood T cell repertoires in COVID-19. Sequenced by immunoSEQ multiplex PCR; TCRdb stores in-frame clones only, minus some. Here the sample spans 110,000 to 150,000 clones, 80% to 85% being singletons. Material: PBMCs or T cells enriched from blood (not recorded which). Source of these receptors: a man in his forties with acute COVID-19.

V and J are TRBV6-5 and TRBJ1-6; TRBD1 matches 8 bases. Trimming removed 5 bases from V and 8 bases from J; junction bases left unmatched: 5. There are 14 residues in the CDR3. The germline V gene has CDR1 MNHEY and CDR2 SVGAGI. Written as DNA, the CDR3 is TGTGCCAGCAGTAACACAGGGGGATATTCACCCCTCCACTTT. Its protein is CASSNTGGYSPLHF.

V gene TRBV6-5 combines with J gene TRBJ2-1; 9 bases map to TRBD2. Germline assignment: CDR1 MNHEY and CDR2 SVGAGI. The CDR3 is made up of 15 amino acids. V was clipped by 2 bases and J by 8 bases; unmatched bases: 7. CDR3 region: CASSYGAGGRYEQFF. CDR3 bases: TGTGCCAGCAGTTACGGTGCGGGAGGGAGGTATGAGCAGTTCTTC.

This sequence joins TRBV7-7 and TRBJ2-1, with 12 nucleotides matching TRBD2. The germline V gene has CDR1 SSHAT and CDR2 FNYEAQ (reference sequence). This CDR3 has 19 residues. V dropped 2 bases and J dropped 0; count of bases not matched to a gene: 8. The CDR3 nucleotides are TGTGCCAGCAGCTTAAGGGCTAGCGGGAGGGCAAGCTCCTACAATGAGCAGTTCTTC. Encoded protein: CASSLRASGRASSYNEQFF.

The rearrangement joins TRBV10-1 to TRBJ2-1; 7 nucleotides match TRBD1. J was trimmed by 7 bases and V by 2 bases; bases with no gene match: 8. Germline-derived CDR1 and CDR2 are WNHNN and SYGVQD (reference sequence). CDR3 length: 15 residues. CDR3 DNA sequence: TGCGCCAGCAGTGAGCTTCCAGGGGGAGTTAATGAGCAGTTCTTC. Translating gives CASSELPGGVNEQFF.

This clone was counted once. The chain employs TRBV2 and TRBJ2-1; the D gene is possibly TRBD2 (7 bases). Germline V gene lookup returns CDR1 SNHLY and CDR2 FYNNEI. V was trimmed by 8 bases and J by 2 bases, leaving 19 bases between them. The CDR3 runs 16 residues. The DNA of the CDR3 is TGTGCCAGCCCCCGAGGGGGGGGTAGGACCTACAATGAGCAGTTCTTC. This codes for CASPRGGGRTYNEQFF. The full variable domain, rest sourced from reference TRBV2 and TRBJ2-1, is EPEVTQTPSHQVTQMGQEVILRCVPISNHLYFYWYRQILGQKVEFLVSFYNNEISEKSEIFDDQFSVERPDGSNFTLKIRSTKLEDSAMYFCASPRGGGRTYNEQFFGPGTRLTVL.

V gene TRBV5-1 combines with J gene TRBJ1-4, with a weak D call TRBD1 (5 bases). The germline gives CDR1 SGHRS, CDR2 YFSETQ. There are 17 residues in the CDR3. The V end was cut by 3 bases, the J end by 5 bases, with 20 bases between. The CDR3, as DNA: TGCGCCAGCAGCTACAATGAATACCGGGACTGGAATGAAAAACTGTTTTTT. This gives the protein CASSYNEYRDWNEKLFF.

The chain recombines TRBV9 with TRBJ1-2; 11 bases agree with TRBD1. Trimming took 0 bases from V and 6 from J; bases not matched to a gene: 4. The V gene's germline CDR1 is SGDLS and CDR2 YYNGEE. This CDR3 is built from 15 residues. DNA for the CDR3: TGTGCCAGCAGCGTAGACGGACAGGGGGCAAATGGCTACACCTTC. This translates into CASSVDGQGANGYTF.

This chain joins TRBV5-1 and TRBJ2-5; the D gene is possibly TRBD1 (5 bases). Germline V lookup: CDR1 SGHRS, CDR2 YFSETQ. The V end was cut by 2 bases, the J end by 4 bases, with 9 bases between. The CDR3 is 13 amino acids. CDR3 protein: CASSFSQGETQYF. In nucleotides, the CDR3 is TGCGCCAGCAGCTTCTCTCAGGGAGAGACCCAGTACTTC.

J is TRBJ2-4 and V is TRBV5-4; TRBD2 is a possible D gene (6 bases). Trimming stripped 4 bases from V and 2 bases from J, with 19 bases between. Germline CDR1 is SGHNT and CDR2 is YYREEE (reference sequence). The CDR3 has 17 residues. The CDR3, as DNA: TGTGCCAGCAGCGGAGGGACGGGCCCGGGAACCAAAAACATTCAGTACTTC. It yields the protein CASSGGTGPGTKNIQYF.

The V gene is TRBV10-2, the J gene TRBJ1-6; 8 bases match TRBD1. The CDR3 totals 13 residues. CDR1 and CDR2 from the germline V gene are WSHSY and SAAADI. J gave up 6 bases and V 7 bases, and 2 bases lay outside the gene matches. The CDR3 DNA is TGCGCCAGCACGGACAGGGCTAATTCACCCCTCCACTTT. It is translated as CASTDRANSPLHF.

This clone was observed a handful of times. The V and J genes are TRBV14 and TRBJ2-7; maybe TRBD1 (6 bases). CDR1 and CDR2 from the germline V gene are SGHDN and FVKESK. The CDR3 consists of 12 residues. V gave up 8 bases and J gave up 6 bases, with 14 bases separating them. The CDR3 sequence is CASGRGSLEQYF. For the CDR3, the DNA is TGTGCCAGCGGAAGGGGGAGCCTCGAGCAGTACTTC.

This clone was found once. The DNA of the CDR3 is TGTGCCAGCAGCTTCGGGGGGGCAGCCGGGGAGCTGTTTTTT. Its translation is CASSFGGAAGELFF. The V and J genes are TRBV5-4 and TRBJ2-2; 8 bases are shared with TRBD2. This CDR3 has 14 residues. Germline CDR1 SGHNT, CDR2 YYREEE (reference sequence). Germline trimming cut 2 bases from V and 6 bases from J; bases unmatched to any gene: 3. The variable domain in full, completed from reference TRBV5-4 and TRBJ2-2, reads ETGVTQSPTHLIKTRGQQVTLRCSSQSGHNTVSWYQQALGQGPQFIFQYYREEENGRGNFPPRFSGLQFPNYSSELNVNALELDDSALYLCASSFGGAAGELFFGEGSRLTVL.

The chain recombines TRBV6-4 with TRBJ1-5; 7 bases are a match to TRBD1. There are 17 residues in the CDR3. CDR1 and CDR2 (germline): MRHNA, SNTAGT. The ends lost 4 bases at V and 4 bases at J; junction bases unmatched: 13. Here the CDR3 reads CASSVLFAGTENQPQHF. CDR3 bases: TGTGCCAGCAGTGTCCTCTTTGCCGGGACAGAGAATCAGCCCCAGCATTTT.

CDR3 in DNA: TGTGCCAGCAGTGCCCGGGCAGCGGGACCCCTAATCCATGGCTACACCTTC. Its translation: CASSARAAGPLIHGYTF. V is TRBV6-1 and J is TRBJ1-2; D is perhaps TRBD1 (5 bases). Per germline, CDR1 MNHNS and CDR2 SASEGT. There are 17 residues in the CDR3. The ends were cut back, 4 bases at V and 6 bases at J, with 24 bases in the middle.

The chain couples TRBV7-2 to TRBJ2-1, with 9 bases identical to TRBD2. This CDR3 has 14 amino acids. CDR1 is SGHTA, CDR2 FQGNSA, per germline. V lost 2 bases and J lost 5; bases outside the gene matches: 1. This CDR3 is CASSLRTSDNEQFF. Here the CDR3 DNA reads TGTGCCAGCAGCTTAAGGACTAGCGACAATGAGCAGTTCTTC.

This rearrangement joins TRBV4-3 to TRBJ2-1, with 9 bases that match TRBD2. Germline V gene data show CDR1 as LGHNA and CDR2 as YSLEER. Germline trimming cut 2 bases from V and 7 bases from J; bases unmatched to any gene: 6. The CDR3 runs 15 residues. The DNA for the CDR3 is TGCGCCAGCAGCCAATTTAGCGGGAGTACTAATGAGCAGTTCTTC. This sequence encodes CASSQFSGSTNEQFF.

The chain has TRBV20-1 and TRBJ2-5; D is possibly TRBD2 (6 bases). There are 11 residues in the CDR3. Germline CDR1 reads DFQATT; CDR2 reads SNEGSKA (reference sequence). Trimming removed 6 bases at V and 4 bases at J, with 9 bases between. The CDR3 bases are TGCAGTGCCTCGGGAGTAGAGACCCAGTACTTC. It specifies CSASGVETQYF.

The chain joins TRBV28 to TRBJ1-3; 7 positions agree with TRBD1. The CDR3 extends over 16 amino acids. V lost 3 bases to trimming and J lost 0 bases; unmatched junction nucleotides: 5. Germline CDR1 and CDR2: MDHEN and SYDVKM. This chain's CDR3 is CASSFSGGSSGNTIYF. DNA of the CDR3: TGTGCCAGCAGTTTTTCAGGGGGAAGCTCTGGAAACACCATATATTTT.

The V gene is TRBV5-1, the J gene TRBJ1-4; no definite D call. CDR3 size: 13 residues. CDR1 is SGHRS, CDR2 YFSETQ, per germline. V gave up 3 bases and J gave up 4 bases, with 7 bases separating them. The CDR3 reads CASSWEGNEKLFF. The CDR3 DNA reads TGCGCCAGCAGCTGGGAGGGTAATGAAAAACTGTTTTTT. Full variable domain (outside the CDR3, taken from reference TRBV5-1 and TRBJ1-4): KAGVTQTPRYLIKTRGQQVTLSCSPISGHRSVSWYQQTPGQGLQFLFEYFSETQRNKGNFPGRFSGRQFSNSRSEMNVSTLELGDSALYLCASSWEGNEKLFFGSGTQLSVL.

This chain joins TRBV2 and TRBJ1-1, with 8 positions matching TRBD1. The V and J ends lost 0 bases and 4 bases, in that order; junction bases with no gene match: 13. Germline V gene sequence: CDR1 SNHLY, CDR2 FYNNEI. CDR3 size: 18 residues. CDR3 sequence reads: CASSEAEGQGARGTEAFF. CDR3 coding DNA: TGTGCCAGCAGTGAAGCTGAAGGACAGGGTGCTCGGGGCACTGAAGCTTTCTTT.

The chain is built from TRBV7-9 and TRBJ2-1, with unresolved D. CDR1 and CDR2 from the germline V gene are SEHNR and FQNEAQ (reference sequence). V lost 3 bases and J 6 bases, leaving 12 bases between the germline ends. The CDR3 is made up of 14 amino acids. The CDR3 protein is CASSFRLLRNEQFF. As DNA, the CDR3 is TGTGCCAGCAGCTTTCGTTTACTCCGCAATGAGCAGTTCTTC.

The table lists this clone with a count of one. The chain couples TRBV19 to TRBJ1-2; 10 nucleotides agree with TRBD1. With V trimmed by 5 bases and J by 4 bases, 4 bases remained unmatched. CDR1 LNHDA and CDR2 SQIVND come from the germline V gene (reference sequence). The CDR3 is made up of 14 amino acids. The CDR3 sequence is CASSPRDRGYGYTF. CDR3 coding DNA: TGTGCCAGTAGTCCAAGGGACAGGGGCTATGGCTACACCTTC.

The chain combines TRBV30 with TRBJ2-3; tentatively, D is TRBD2 (7 bases). Germline CDR1 is GTSNPN and CDR2 is SVGIG (reference sequence). Deletions cut 0 bases from V and 5 bases from J, with 15 bases between. The length of the CDR3 is 15 residues. The CDR3 region is CAWSVRGGSGDTQYF. The CDR3 DNA reads TGTGCCTGGAGTGTACGCGGGGGCTCGGGAGATACGCAGTATTTT.

This clone was detected a few times. The genes are TRBV29-1 and TRBJ1-2; D is unclear. Germline CDR1 SQVTM, CDR2 ANQGSEA. V gave up 3 bases and J gave up 7 bases, with 6 bases separating them. The CDR3 sequence is 10 residues long. This CDR3 reads CSVDYGGYTF. In DNA form, the CDR3 reads TGCAGCGTTGACTACGGTGGCTACACCTTC.

CDR3 nucleotides: TGTGCCAGCAGCCGTCTCTTAGCGGTAACCTACAATGAGCAGTTCTTC. It specifies CASSRLLAVTYNEQFF. This rearrangement joins TRBV7-9 to TRBJ2-1, with D perhaps matching TRBD2 (6 bases). CDR3 size: 16 residues. The V and J ends lost 5 bases and 2 bases respectively, with 16 bases between them. Germline-derived CDR1 and CDR2 are SEHNR and FQNEAQ (reference sequence).

The V call is TRBV6-5, the J call TRBJ1-3; D is unresolved. V lost 2 bases and J lost 0, with 8 bases in between. CDR1 is MNHEY and CDR2 is SVGAGI in the germline V gene. The CDR3 loop spans 15 amino acids. CDR3 amino acids: CASSYGATSGNTIYF. The CDR3, as DNA: TGTGCCAGCAGTTACGGAGCCACCTCTGGAAACACCATATATTTT.

This clone was detected only a few times. In nucleotides, the CDR3 is TGTGCCAGCGGGGACAGGGGGCGCCGAGAAAACGAGCAGTACTTC. Translated, it gives CASGDRGRRENEQYF. The chain combines TRBV2 with TRBJ2-7; 12 bases match TRBD1. This CDR3 is built from 15 residues. Looked up from germline, CDR1 is SNHLY and CDR2 is FYNNEI. With 8 bases clipped from V and 5 bases from J, the junction kept 10 bases outside the gene matches.

This chain joins TRBV5-4 and TRBJ1-2, with 7 bases that match TRBD1. J was trimmed by 4 bases and V by 3 bases; bases with no gene match: 6. From germline, CDR1 is SGHNT and CDR2 YYREEE (reference sequence). This CDR3 contains 14 residues. The CDR3 nucleotides read TGTGCCAGCAGCTACGCCGGGACAGTCTATGGCTACACCTTC. Translated, it gives CASSYAGTVYGYTF.

The rearrangement joins TRBV7-9 to TRBJ2-1, with 10 bases aligning to TRBD2. With V trimmed by 0 bases and J by 6 bases, 8 bases remained unmatched. CDR3 size: 17 residues. Germline V gene sequence: CDR1 SEHNR, CDR2 FQNEAQ (reference sequence). Written as DNA, the CDR3 is TGTGCCAGCAGCTTAGCGTACCCTAGCGGGAGTCTCAATGAGCAGTTCTTC. Translating gives CASSLAYPSGSLNEQFF.

V gene TRBV6-2 or TRBV6-3 combines with J gene TRBJ2-7; 9 nucleotides align to TRBD1. With V trimmed by 6 bases and J by 1 base, 10 bases remained unmatched. CDR1 is MNHEY, CDR2 SVGEGT, per germline. This CDR3 contains 16 residues. The CDR3 nucleotides read TGTGCCAGCAGCACCCCCCGGGACAGGGCATCCTACGAGCAGTACTTC. It translates to CASSTPRDRASYEQYF.

A note on this clone: Other DNA variants within this sample encode the same CDR3. The chain has TRBV28 and TRBJ2-5; TRBD1 agrees at 7 bases. The germline V gene encodes CDR1 MDHEN and CDR2 SYDVKM. The CDR3 is 14 amino acids. V was clipped by 6 bases and J by 1 base; unmatched bases: 5. CDR3 residues: CASSLGTAQETQYF. CDR3 nucleotides: TGTGCCAGCAGCCTAGGGACAGCCCAAGAGACCCAGTACTTC.

This chain links TRBV7-8 with TRBJ1-3; the D gene is possibly TRBD1 (6 bases). Germline V CDR1 and CDR2: SGHVS, FQNEAQ. The V end was cut by 5 bases, the J end by 0 bases, with 14 bases between. This CDR3 is 16 amino acids long. The DNA for the CDR3 is TGTGCCAGCAGCGGAAGGGACACCGTCTCTGGAAACACCATATATTTT. Residues: CASSGRDTVSGNTIYF.